The 20 T cell receptor beta chains presented below share a single source sample, sequenced in a study of blood T cell repertoires in COVID-19. Profiled with immunoSEQ multiplex PCR; TCRdb holds only in-frame clones, not every one. Of just under 50,000 clones listed, 84% are singletons. Sequencing was carried out using peripheral blood. Source of these receptors: a human donor in a cohort sampled during active COVID-19.

This chain joins TRBV5-1 and TRBJ2-1; 9 bases fit TRBD1. The CDR3 has 16 residues. V was pared by 4 bases and J by 4 bases, with 9 bases of the junction left unmatched. Per the germline V gene, CDR1 is SGHRS and CDR2 is YFSETQ. The DNA for the CDR3 is TGCGCCAGCAGCCCCCCGGGGACAGGGAGTTACAATGAGCAGTTCTTC. Protein: CASSPPGTGSYNEQFF.

The gene calls are TRBV19 and TRBJ1-5; TRBD1 matches at 7 bases. This CDR3 contains 13 residues. Germline values: CDR1 LNHDA, CDR2 SQIVND (reference sequence). V shed 7 bases, J shed 5 bases, and the junction held 5 bases outside the gene matches. DNA for the CDR3: TGTGCCAGTACGAGGGGGCAGGATCAGCCCCAGCATTTT. Encoded protein: CASTRGQDQPQHF.

The rearrangement uses TRBV11-2 and TRBJ1-2; 11 nucleotides align to TRBD1. Germline CDR1 reads SGHAT; CDR2 reads FQNNGV. V lost 3 bases, J lost 5 bases, and 2 bases stayed unmatched. This CDR3 comprises 14 residues. CDR3 coding DNA: TGTGCCAGCAGCTTGGGACAGGGGGGGTATGGCTACACCTTC. It translates to CASSLGQGGYGYTF.

The V call is TRBV5-1, the J call TRBJ2-5, with a possible D match to TRBD2 (6 bases). From germline, CDR1 is SGHRS and CDR2 YFSETQ. The CDR3 is made up of 16 amino acids. The V end was cut by 1 base, the J end by 5 bases, with 18 bases between. The CDR3 here is CASSLSDGYGTETQYF. The DNA for the CDR3 is TGCGCCAGCAGCTTGTCCGATGGTTATGGGACTGAGACCCAGTACTTC.

The DNA for the CDR3 is TGTGCCAGCAGTTTAACACCTGGGGCCAACGTCCTGACTTTC. Translation gives CASSLTPGANVLTF. The chain links TRBV27 to TRBJ2-6, with D unresolved. Germline CDR1 and CDR2: MNHEY and SMNVEV (reference sequence). V shed 2 bases and J shed 2 bases, with 4 bases lying between them. CDR3 length equals 14 residues.

This clone was seen only a few times. The chain recombines TRBV6-2 or TRBV6-3 with TRBJ2-7; 7 bases map to TRBD2. Germline assignment: CDR1 MNHEY and CDR2 SVGEGT. Trimming at V came to 2 bases and at J to 10 bases, leaving 2 bases not matched to a gene. The CDR3 extends over 11 amino acids. CDR3 protein: CASSYAGEQYF. The CDR3 DNA sequence: TGTGCCAGCAGTTACGCGGGAGAACAGTACTTC.

The gene calls are TRBV30 and TRBJ1-6; TRBD1 matches 11 bases. The trim removed 3 bases at V and 9 bases at J, leaving 7 bases unmatched. The CDR3 is 15 residues long. Germline lookup yields CDR1 GTSNPN and CDR2 SVGIG (reference sequence). CDR3 coding DNA: TGTGCCTGGAGCGCCCCCGGGACAGGGGGTTCACCCCTCCACTTT. Translation gives CAWSAPGTGGSPLHF.

The rearrangement joins TRBV14 to TRBJ2-3; 8 bases line up with TRBD2. V trimming: 3 bases; J trimming: 3 bases; junction bases outside the gene matches: 14. The CDR3 extends over 18 amino acids. Per germline, CDR1 SGHDN and CDR2 FVKESK. CDR3 residues: CASSQGREGRGETDTQYF. CDR3 DNA sequence: TGTGCCAGCAGCCAGGGACGGGAGGGCCGCGGGGAGACAGATACGCAGTATTTT.

The chain couples TRBV6-4 to TRBJ2-7, with a tentative D call TRBD2 (8 bases). Per germline, CDR1 MRHNA and CDR2 SNTAGT. The CDR3 sequence is 11 residues long. In nucleotides, the CDR3 is TGTGCACCGGGAGGGGGCCACGAGCAGTACTTC. It encodes CAPGGGHEQYF.

The chain has TRBV6-4 and TRBJ2-2; D not resolved. Looked up from germline, CDR1 is MRHNA and CDR2 is SNTAGT. The CDR3 totals 13 residues. The ends were cut back, 0 bases at V and 6 bases at J, with 5 bases in the middle. CDR3 region: CASSDSIAGELFF. CDR3 coding DNA: TGTGCCAGCAGTGACTCAATAGCCGGGGAGCTGTTTTTT.

This chain joins TRBV3-1 (or the pseudogene TRBV3-2) and TRBJ1-1; 12 bases line up with TRBD1. Germline trimming cut 6 bases from V and 5 bases from J; bases unmatched to any gene: 4. This CDR3 has 14 amino acids. Germline loops: CDR1 LGHDT, CDR2 YNNKEL (reference sequence). The CDR3 sequence: CASRAGQGATEAFF. CDR3 sequence (DNA): TGTGCCAGCAGGGCGGGACAGGGGGCGACTGAAGCTTTCTTT.

This chain uses TRBV7-2 with TRBJ1-2; 8 bases align to TRBD1. This CDR3 spans 14 amino acids. Germline CDR1 is SGHTA and CDR2 is FQGNSA. Losses at the gene ends were 4 bases for V and 4 bases for J; bases not matched to a gene: 5. The CDR3 spells CASSYSGGSYGYTF. The DNA of the CDR3 is TGTGCCAGCAGCTACTCAGGGGGCAGCTATGGCTACACCTTC.

The genes are TRBV9 and TRBJ2-7; 10 nucleotides match TRBD2. This CDR3 spans 15 amino acids. From germline, CDR1 is SGDLS and CDR2 YYNGEE. J lost 3 bases, V lost 0 bases, and 3 bases had no gene match. CDR3 loop: CASSVGTSGLYEQYF. The CDR3 DNA follows: TGTGCCAGCAGCGTAGGGACTAGCGGCCTCTACGAGCAGTACTTC.

The chain employs TRBV14 and TRBJ1-1, with 7 bases that match TRBD1. From germline, CDR1 is SGHDN and CDR2 FVKESK. The CDR3 runs to 14 residues. V gave up 4 bases and J gave up 9 bases; unmatched junction bases: 11. CDR3 sequence reads: CASSPTGIGLQAFF. DNA of the CDR3: TGTGCCAGCAGCCCGACAGGGATAGGATTACAAGCTTTCTTT.

This rearrangement joins TRBV6-5 to TRBJ1-2; TRBD1 agrees at 10 bases. Germline V gives CDR1 MNHEY, CDR2 SVGAGI. The ends lost 10 bases at V and 1 base at J; junction bases unmatched: 3. The CDR3 contains 13 residues. The CDR3 DNA reads as TGTGCCACGGGACAGGGGTATAACTATGGCTACACCTTC. Translated: CATGQGYNYGYTF.

J is TRBJ1-3 and V is TRBV19; 8 nucleotides line up with TRBD1. This CDR3 has 15 amino acids. Germline V gene data show CDR1 as LNHDA and CDR2 as SQIVND (reference sequence). Trimming took 6 bases from V and 0 from J; bases not matched to a gene: 4. The CDR3 protein is CASRDRESSGNTIYF. The DNA for the CDR3 is TGTGCCAGTAGGGACAGGGAAAGCTCTGGAAACACCATATATTTT.

This clone was seen just once. V is TRBV10-3 and J is TRBJ1-6, with TRBD1 matching 9 bases. There are 14 residues in the CDR3. Trimming took 6 bases from V and 9 from J; bases not matched to a gene: 6. Germline lookup yields CDR1 ENHRY and CDR2 SYGVKD. CDR3 residues: CAISPGQGSSPLHF. For the CDR3, the DNA is TGTGCCATCAGCCCGGGACAGGGTAGTTCACCCCTCCACTTT.

V usage is TRBV7-9 and J usage is TRBJ2-7; TRBD1 agrees at 11 bases. Germline CDR1 SEHNR, CDR2 FQNEAQ (reference sequence). The J segment lost 7 bases and the V segment lost 2 bases, leaving 16 bases of the junction unmatched. The CDR3 has 18 residues. This CDR3 is CASSLYVGQGASRSEQYF. The CDR3 bases are TGTGCCAGCAGCTTATATGTAGGACAGGGGGCTTCTCGTAGTGAGCAGTACTTC.

The gene calls are TRBV3-1 (or the pseudogene TRBV3-2) and TRBJ2-2; D perhaps matches TRBD1 (6 bases). This CDR3 region has 16 residues. Trimming removed 5 bases at V and 1 base at J, with 14 bases between. Germline V gives CDR1 LGHDT, CDR2 YNNKEL (reference sequence). The CDR3 DNA reads TGTGCCAGCAGCACCGGGACACCAAAGAACACCGGGGAGCTGTTTTTT. It yields the protein CASSTGTPKNTGELFF.

This clone was recorded once. The CDR3 is CASSSRQGAYEQYF. The CDR3 region has the DNA TGTGCCAGCAGCTCCCGACAGGGGGCCTACGAGCAGTACTTC. The chain carries TRBV5-4 and TRBJ2-7; the match to TRBD1 covers 9 bases. V lost 3 bases and J lost 2; bases outside the gene matches: 3. CDR1 and CDR2 from the germline V gene are SGHNT and YYREEE (reference sequence). This CDR3 region has 14 residues.